This TCR beta chain was obtained from a study of T cell repertoires in cytomegalovirus infection. Using its own MiXCR run on the reads, TCRdb lists one record per CDR3 protein. The table records around 310,000 distinct CDR3 sequences, 15% to 20% of them present only once. Trimming pared 6 bases from V and 9 bases from J, leaving 9 bases between. The CDR3 covers 11 residues. Germline assignment: CDR1 SEHNR and CDR2 FQNEAQ (reference sequence). At least ten counts were recorded for this clonotype. Its specificity is not known. Study-wide results and limits: Clonotype analysis showed dominance of the ex vivo response by HLA-C-restricted CMV-specific TCR beta clonotypes.

Sequencing was done on a sample of PBMCs. The chain employs TRBV7-9 and TRBJ1-3; D ambiguous. The clonotype comes from a human donor in good health (CMV status not recorded). Some clones in this sample may be carry-over from other donors' samples. CDR3 sequence (DNA): TGTGCCAGCAGTGAACGGGGCACCATATATTTT. Protein: CASSERGTIYF.